A single sample gave rise to the 14 T cell receptor beta chains below, sequenced in a study of PD-L1 blockade in urothelial cancer. The repertoire was sequenced with immunoSEQ multiplex PCR; TCRdb's copy has only in-frame clones and lacks some. Among about 130,000 clones, roughly 83% were seen once, and the ten largest hold 3% to 4%. Time point indicated: pretreatment peripheral blood. The source was PBMCs, collected around atezolizumab (anti-PD-L1) treatment. The receptors were sampled from a man between 45 and 60 years old with urothelial cancer.

This clone was seen once. This chain joins TRBV5-1 and TRBJ2-6; D is uncertain. In germline, CDR1 is SGHRS, CDR2 YFSETQ. This CDR3 has 18 residues. V lost 0 bases to trimming and J lost 1 base, with 14 bases between them. The CDR3 DNA reads as TGCGCCAGCAGCTTGGGCCAGACGGTGACTTCTGGGGCCAACGTCCTGACTTTC. As protein: CASSLGQTVTSGANVLTF.

J is TRBJ2-7 and V is TRBV10-3; D perhaps matches TRBD2 (5 bases). Germline CDR1 and CDR2: ENHRY and SYGVKD. Trimming removed 9 bases at V and 1 base at J, with 16 bases between. The CDR3 extends over 14 amino acids. The CDR3 sequence is CAISLGRESYEQYF. The CDR3 DNA sequence: TGTGCCATTAGTTTAGGACGGGAATCCTACGAGCAGTACTTC.

The chain recombines TRBV10-2 with TRBJ2-7, with 9 bases aligning to TRBD2. Trimming removed 10 bases from V and 6 bases from J; junction bases left unmatched: 13. Looked up from germline, CDR1 is WSHSY and CDR2 is SAAADI. This CDR3 contains 14 residues. CDR3 loop: CATLALAGFSEQYF. In DNA form, the CDR3 reads TGCGCCACCCTTGCGCTAGCGGGATTTAGCGAGCAGTACTTC.

The CDR3 bases are TGTGCCTGGAGTAACAACCAAGAGACCCAGTACTTC. Encoded protein: CAWSNNQETQYF. V usage is TRBV30 and J usage is TRBJ2-5; no definite D call. Germline V CDR1 and CDR2: GTSNPN, SVGIG (reference sequence). V was trimmed by 2 bases and J by 0 bases, leaving 4 bases between them. The CDR3 has 12 residues.

V usage is TRBV7-8 and J usage is TRBJ1-1; D remains unclear. Germline CDR1 and CDR2: SGHVS and FQNEAQ. There are 15 residues in the CDR3. Trimming shortened V by 2 bases and J by 9 bases, and 19 bases separated the two germline ends. The CDR3 coding sequence is TGTGCCAGCAGCTTAAGGATGGATTGGAGGCAGAAAGCTTTCTTT. Its translation is CASSLRMDWRQKAFF.

This clone was picked up one time. This chain uses TRBV5-1 with TRBJ2-7; 9 bases line up with TRBD2. This CDR3 spans 17 amino acids. From germline, CDR1 is SGHRS and CDR2 YFSETQ. V shed 4 bases and J 3 bases; nucleotides not matched to a gene: 14. As DNA, the CDR3 is TGCGCCAGCAGCACCACACCCGGTATAGCGGGAGTCTACGAGCAGTACTTC. Its translation: CASSTTPGIAGVYEQYF.

The CDR3 region has the DNA TGTGCCAGCACCGGCAGGGGGCTCGGGGCCAACGTCCTGACTTTC. Amino acids: CASTGRGLGANVLTF. The V call is TRBV5-6, the J call TRBJ2-6; 8 positions agree with TRBD1. The CDR3 covers 15 residues. Looked up from germline, CDR1 is SGHDT and CDR2 is YYEEEE. With V trimmed by 6 bases and J by 4 bases, 6 bases remained unmatched.

This clone came up a few times. The chain recombines TRBV30 with TRBJ2-1; 10 nucleotides match TRBD2. V lost 0 bases to trimming and J lost 2 bases; unmatched junction nucleotides: 1. This CDR3 is built from 15 residues. Germline V gene data show CDR1 as GTSNPN and CDR2 as SVGIG (reference sequence). CDR3 nucleotides: TGTGCCTGGAGTGTAGGACTAGCGGCCTACAATGAGCAGTTCTTC. Protein: CAWSVGLAAYNEQFF.

CDR3: CASLREAPGEQYF. As DNA, the CDR3 is TGTGCCAGCCTGAGGGAGGCCCCCGGCGAGCAGTACTTC. The chain is built from TRBV2 and TRBJ2-7; TRBD2 might be the D (6 bases). V lost 8 bases and J 6 bases, leaving 17 bases between the germline ends. This CDR3 comprises 13 residues. Germline V gene lookup returns CDR1 SNHLY and CDR2 FYNNEI.

The rearrangement links TRBV27 to TRBJ1-2; 7 positions agree with TRBD1. V shed 4 bases and J 6 bases; nucleotides not matched to a gene: 8. CDR1 and CDR2 (germline): MNHEY, SMNVEV (reference sequence). The CDR3 totals 14 residues. As DNA, the CDR3 is TGTGCCAGCAGTTCCTCAAGGGGGCCCCATGGCTACACCTTC. It translates to CASSSSRGPHGYTF.

This clone has only a few counts. The chain couples TRBV7-9 to TRBJ2-7, with TRBD2 identical over 8 bases. The CDR3 is made up of 15 amino acids. Germline CDR1 reads SEHNR; CDR2 reads FQNEAQ (reference sequence). The V and J ends lost 1 base and 2 bases, in that order; junction bases with no gene match: 4. The CDR3 nucleotides are TGTGCCAGCAGCTTAGAGGCACTAGCGGCCTACGAGCAGTACTTC. Translating gives CASSLEALAAYEQYF.

This chain connects TRBV18 to TRBJ1-2; TRBD1 aligns across 8 bases. The germline V gene encodes CDR1 KGHSH and CDR2 LQKENI. After removal of 4 bases from V and 6 bases from J, the junction contained 7 bases not matched to a gene. This CDR3 comprises 14 residues. The CDR3 nucleotides read TGTGCCAGCTCACTCGGACAGGGAGGGGATGGCTACACCTTC. Amino acids: CASSLGQGGDGYTF.

The genes are TRBV25-1 and TRBJ2-5; D might be TRBD2 (7 bases). Germline CDR1 is MGHDK and CDR2 is SYGVNS. V lost 9 bases, J lost 5 bases, and 19 bases lay in between. The CDR3 runs 14 residues. CDR3 sequence (DNA): TGTGCCAGTACCGACCGGGGGCGGGGGGAGACCCAGTACTTC. This translates into CASTDRGRGETQYF.

V usage is TRBV5-1 and J usage is TRBJ1-1; 7 bases agree with TRBD1. Germline values: CDR1 SGHRS, CDR2 YFSETQ. The V segment lost 2 bases and the J segment 4 bases; nucleotides outside the gene matches: 8. This CDR3 has 15 residues. The chain's CDR3 is CASSLQGSGGTEAFF. In DNA form, the CDR3 reads TGCGCCAGCAGCTTACAGGGGTCGGGCGGCACTGAAGCTTTCTTT.